This TCR beta chain was recovered during a study of blood T cell repertoires in COVID-19. At the level of the study: T cells, B-cell-depleted T cells, or PBMCs provided the cDNA or gDNA that served as material.

The germline V gene encodes CDR1 SGHNT and CDR2 YYREEE (reference sequence). With V trimmed by 4 bases and J by 0 bases, 8 bases remained unmatched. This CDR3 comprises 17 residues. Original data processing: Amplified reference gene primers provided the basis for estimating nucleated cell counts. Assay: immunoSEQ multiplex PCR; the TCRdb copy retains only in-frame clones and omits some. That table is the source of V, J and clone size, and D and trimming were worked out from the DNA. The top ten hold roughly 6.2% of the sample, which has approximately 200,000 clones, around 87% seen once. Sequenced: peripheral blood. V usage is TRBV5-4 and J usage is TRBJ2-3; 10 nucleotides line up with TRBD2. The receptor was isolated from a man aged 55 to 70 who had recovered from COVID-19. The CDR3 sequence is CASSTPTSGASTDTQYF. CDR3 nucleotides: TGTGCCAGCAGCACCCCAACTAGCGGGGCTAGCACAGATACGCAGTATTTT.